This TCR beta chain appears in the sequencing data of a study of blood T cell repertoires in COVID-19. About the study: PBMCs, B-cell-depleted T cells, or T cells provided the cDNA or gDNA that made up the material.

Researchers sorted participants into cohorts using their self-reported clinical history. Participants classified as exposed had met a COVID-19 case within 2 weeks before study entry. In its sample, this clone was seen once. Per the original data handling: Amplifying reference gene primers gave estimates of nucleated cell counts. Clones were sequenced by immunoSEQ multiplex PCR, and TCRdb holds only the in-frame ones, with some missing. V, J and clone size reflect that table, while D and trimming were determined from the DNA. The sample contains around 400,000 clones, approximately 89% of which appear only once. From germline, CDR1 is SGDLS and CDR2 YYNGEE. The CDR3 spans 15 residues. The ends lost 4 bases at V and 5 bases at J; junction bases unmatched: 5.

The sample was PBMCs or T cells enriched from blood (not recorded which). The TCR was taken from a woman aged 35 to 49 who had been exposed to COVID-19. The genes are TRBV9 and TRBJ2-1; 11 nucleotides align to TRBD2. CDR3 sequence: CASSNPGLADNEQFF. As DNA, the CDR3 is TGTGCCAGCAGCAACCCGGGACTAGCGGACAATGAGCAGTTCTTC.